One and the same sample provided the 26 T cell receptor beta chains below, sequenced in a study of CD4 T cells in relation to SARS-CoV-2 and coronaviruses. This table comes from immunoSEQ multiplex PCR, and its TCRdb copy is limited to in-frame clones, with some not included. The sample has tens of thousands of clones; roughly nine tenths are singletons. Material: naive CD4+ T cells from PBMCs. The subset here: naive CD4+ T cells isolated by negative enrichment. All receptors come from an adult with COVID-19.

This rearrangement joins TRBV3-1 (or the pseudogene TRBV3-2) to TRBJ2-7; D possibly corresponds to TRBD1 (5 bases). CDR1 LGHDT and CDR2 YNNKEL come from the germline V gene (reference sequence). V dropped 0 bases and J dropped 7 bases, with 10 bases sitting between them. The length of the CDR3 is 13 residues. CDR3 nucleotide sequence: TGTGCCAGCAGCCAAGATTGGAAGGGGGAGCAGTACTTC. Translation gives CASSQDWKGEQYF.

The rearrangement joins TRBV2 to TRBJ2-1, with D tentatively TRBD2 (6 bases). The CDR3 contains 14 residues. With 6 bases removed from V and 4 bases from J, the gap between germline ends came to 13 bases. From germline, CDR1 is SNHLY and CDR2 FYNNEI. This chain's CDR3 is CASRRGGRYNEQFF. CDR3 coding DNA: TGTGCCAGCAGGAGAGGAGGGAGGTACAATGAGCAGTTCTTC.

The CDR3: CASSPVRAGELFF. Written as DNA, the CDR3 is TGTGCCAGCAGCCCTGTGAGGGCCGGGGAGCTGTTTTTT. V and J are TRBV14 and TRBJ2-2, with D possibly being TRBD2 (5 bases). Germline CDR1 reads SGHDN; CDR2 reads FVKESK. V was clipped by 4 bases and J by 6 bases, with 9 bases between them. The CDR3 loop spans 13 amino acids.

This chain connects TRBV12-3 or TRBV12-4 to TRBJ2-2, with a tentative D call TRBD1 (5 bases). V was cut by 7 bases and J by 1 base, with 7 bases left in between. The CDR3 covers 13 residues. The CDR3 nucleotides are TGTGCCAGCACACAGGTGAACACCGGGGAGCTGTTTTTT. Translating gives CASTQVNTGELFF.

This clone was seen once. V and J are TRBV28 and TRBJ2-7, with no clear D. This CDR3 has 14 amino acids. From germline, CDR1 is MDHEN and CDR2 SYDVKM. Deletions cut 2 bases from V and 2 bases from J, with 10 bases between. CDR3 loop: CASSLPPRTYEQYF. CDR3 in DNA: TGTGCCAGCAGTTTACCCCCCAGGACCTACGAGCAGTACTTC. The full variable domain, with the rest looked up from reference TRBV28 and TRBJ2-7, is DVKVTQSSRYLVKRTGEKVFLECVQDMDHENMFWYRQDPGLGLRLIYFSYDVKMKEKGDIPEGYSVSREKKERFSLILESASTNQTSMYLCASSLPPRTYEQYFGPGTRLTVT.

V and J are TRBV28 and TRBJ2-5; D is unresolved. The CDR3 runs 14 residues. V shed 1 base and J shed 5 bases, with 11 bases lying between them. The germline CDR1 and CDR2 sequences are MDHEN and SYDVKM. CDR3 bases: TGTGCCAGCAGTTTATCCCCCGCGGCCGAGACCCAGTACTTC. Amino acid sequence: CASSLSPAAETQYF.

The V and J genes are TRBV18 and TRBJ1-2; the D is unclear. The V end lost 1 base, the J end lost 8 bases, and 8 bases lay between the germline ends. The CDR3 runs 12 residues. The germline gives CDR1 KGHSH, CDR2 LQKENI. CDR3 nucleotide sequence: TGTGCCAGCTCACCACAGGGCGGGGGCTACACCTTC. Its protein product is CASSPQGGGYTF.

The J gene is TRBJ2-7, the V gene TRBV30; D gene unclear. CDR1 and CDR2 from the germline V gene are GTSNPN and SVGIG (reference sequence). The CDR3 consists of 14 residues. Trimming pared 1 base from V and 2 bases from J, leaving 12 bases between. This CDR3 reads CAWSGGPNAYEQYF. DNA of the CDR3: TGTGCCTGGAGTGGAGGCCCCAACGCCTACGAGCAGTACTTC.

The chain recombines TRBV19 with TRBJ2-3, with 9 positions matching TRBD1. After removal of 5 bases from V and 4 bases from J, the junction contained 4 bases not matched to a gene. Looked up from germline, CDR1 is LNHDA and CDR2 is SQIVND (reference sequence). The CDR3 runs to 14 residues. The CDR3 reads CASSLQGAPDTQYF. The CDR3 coding sequence is TGTGCCAGTAGTTTACAGGGGGCACCAGATACGCAGTATTTT.

This chain joins TRBV7-3 and TRBJ1-1; 7 positions agree with TRBD1. The CDR3 is made up of 13 amino acids. After removal of 6 bases from V and 3 bases from J, the junction contained 4 bases not matched to a gene. The germline CDR1 and CDR2 sequences are SGHTA and FQGTGA. CDR3 region: CASRWDSYTEAFF. CDR3 nucleotides: TGTGCCAGCAGGTGGGACAGCTACACTGAAGCTTTCTTT.

The gene calls are TRBV7-2 and TRBJ1-1; no firm D call. V lost 2 bases to trimming and J lost 4 bases, with 14 bases between them. CDR3 size: 15 residues. CDR1 and CDR2 (germline): SGHTA, FQGNSA. In DNA, the CDR3 is TGTGCCAGCAGCTTACCCCCAGGTGGCAGCACTGAAGCTTTCTTT. The encoded protein is CASSLPPGGSTEAFF.

DNA of the CDR3: TGTGCCAGCAGCTTGTTTCGTGCTAGCGGATTACAAGAGACCCAGTACTTC. This encodes CASSLFRASGLQETQYF. The J gene is TRBJ2-5, the V gene TRBV5-5; 7 positions agree with TRBD2. J gave up 2 bases and V 1 base, and 11 bases lay outside the gene matches. The CDR3 extends over 17 amino acids. Germline CDR1 SGHKS, CDR2 YYEKEE (reference sequence).

The V and J genes are TRBV6-4 and TRBJ2-1, with D unclear. CDR1 and CDR2 from the germline V gene are MRHNA and SNTAGT. The CDR3 covers 13 residues. Trimming shortened V by 2 bases and J by 4 bases, and 6 bases separated the two germline ends. The chain's CDR3 is CASSDELYNEQFF. CDR3 bases: TGTGCCAGCAGTGACGAACTTTACAATGAGCAGTTCTTC.

This rearrangement joins TRBV5-1 to TRBJ2-5; weak D call: TRBD1 (5 bases). This CDR3 region has 17 residues. The germline V gene encodes CDR1 SGHRS and CDR2 YFSETQ. The V and J ends lost 0 bases and 5 bases respectively, with 20 bases between them. The CDR3 here is CASSLATVLKVGETQYF. CDR3 coding DNA: TGCGCCAGCAGCTTGGCGACAGTCTTGAAGGTTGGGGAGACCCAGTACTTC.

This clone has a handful of counts. The chain combines TRBV30 with TRBJ2-7; no definite D call. Germline CDR1 reads GTSNPN; CDR2 reads SVGIG (reference sequence). The CDR3 length is 12 residues. Trimming left V 2 bases short and J 3 bases short, with 8 bases between. Written as DNA, the CDR3 is TGTGCCTGGAGTTTCAGATACTACGAGCAGTACTTC. It translates to CAWSFRYYEQYF.

J is TRBJ2-1 and V is TRBV18; D gene unclear. CDR1 and CDR2 (germline): KGHSH, LQKENI. Trimming took 0 bases from V and 4 from J, leaving 10 bases between them. The CDR3 has 15 residues. DNA of the CDR3: TGTGCCAGCTCACCACCTTTCGTGGGGTACAATGAGCAGTTCTTC. This encodes CASSPPFVGYNEQFF.

The rearrangement uses TRBV4-2 and TRBJ2-3, with D perhaps TRBD1 (6 bases). The CDR3 contains 15 residues. The V gene's germline CDR1 is LGHNA and CDR2 YNFKEQ. V was cut by 4 bases and J by 3 bases, with 14 bases left in between. CDR3 sequence (DNA): TGTGCCAGCAGCCCCCTATCCGGGACAACAGATACGCAGTATTTT. Its translation: CASSPLSGTTDTQYF.

The chain joins TRBV4-1 to TRBJ1-1, with D uncertain. Germline assignment: CDR1 MGHRA and CDR2 YSYEKL. CDR3 length equals 16 residues. Trimming removed 0 bases at V and 0 bases at J, with 11 bases between. CDR3 residues: CASSQDPIGMNTEAFF. CDR3 coding DNA: TGCGCCAGCAGCCAAGATCCGATAGGGATGAACACTGAAGCTTTCTTT.

The J gene is TRBJ1-5, the V gene TRBV28; D unclear. V shed 3 bases and J shed 3 bases, with 6 bases lying between them. This CDR3 spans 13 amino acids. CDR1 MDHEN and CDR2 SYDVKM come from the germline V gene. The DNA of the CDR3 is TGTGCCAGCAGTTTGTCTACCAATCAGCCCCAGCATTTT. Its translation: CASSLSTNQPQHF. The whole variable domain, remainder taken from reference TRBV28 and TRBJ1-5, is DVKVTQSSRYLVKRTGEKVFLECVQDMDHENMFWYRQDPGLGLRLIYFSYDVKMKEKGDIPEGYSVSREKKERFSLILESASTNQTSMYLCASSLSTNQPQHFGDGTRLSIL.

The rearrangement joins TRBV6-5 to TRBJ1-1, with 9 bases matching TRBD1. Looked up from germline, CDR1 is MNHEY and CDR2 is SVGAGI. J gave up 4 bases and V 2 bases, and 5 bases lay outside the gene matches. This CDR3 has 15 amino acids. CDR3 in amino acids: CASSYPSTGGTEAFF. CDR3 DNA sequence: TGTGCCAGCAGTTACCCCTCGACAGGGGGCACTGAAGCTTTCTTT.

The rearrangement uses TRBV6-2 or TRBV6-3 and TRBJ1-1, with D possibly TRBD1 on 6 matching bases. The CDR3 length is 20 residues. V was clipped by 2 bases and J by 0 bases, with 25 bases between them. Germline CDR1 is MNHEY and CDR2 is SVGEGT. CDR3 in amino acids: CASSYVISRTSAGVNTEAFF. CDR3 DNA: TGTGCCAGCAGTTACGTGATAAGTAGGACGAGTGCAGGGGTGAACACTGAAGCTTTCTTT.

The chain uses TRBV25-1 and TRBJ2-3, with TRBD2 matching over 7 bases. The CDR3 spans 17 residues. With 0 bases clipped from V and 4 bases from J, the junction kept 10 bases outside the gene matches. Germline V gene data show CDR1 as MGHDK and CDR2 as SYGVNS. CDR3 sequence: CASSEYARREFADTQYF. CDR3 in DNA: TGTGCCAGCAGTGAATATGCGCGGCGGGAGTTCGCAGATACGCAGTATTTT. Full variable domain (rest looked up from reference TRBV25-1 and TRBJ2-3): EADIYQTPRYLVIGTGKKITLECSQTMGHDKMYWYQQDPGMELHLIHYSYGVNSTEKGDLSSESTVSRIRTEHFPLTLESARPSHTSQYLCASSEYARREFADTQYFGPGTRLTVL.

The CDR3 sequence: CASSFRSEAYEQYF. The CDR3, as DNA: TGTGCCAGCAGTTTTAGGTCGGAAGCCTACGAGCAGTACTTC. The chain combines TRBV27 with TRBJ2-7; D is unresolved. Germline CDR1 and CDR2: MNHEY and SMNVEV (reference sequence). Between the trimmed V and J ends, which lost 3 bases and 2 bases, there was a span of 11 bases. The CDR3 has 14 amino acids.

The CDR3 sequence: CASSAPQETQYF. CDR3 DNA sequence: TGTGCCAGCAGCGCCCCACAAGAGACCCAGTACTTC. The chain uses TRBV7-6 and TRBJ2-5; no clear D gene. V was cut by 5 bases and J by 2 bases, with 6 bases left in between. CDR3 length: 12 amino acids. Germline V gives CDR1 SGHVS, CDR2 FNYEAQ.

The CDR3, as DNA: TGTGCCAGCAGCCTCATGGAGGGTTCTTTCTCCTACAATGAGCAGTTCTTC. It specifies CASSLMEGSFSYNEQFF. This rearrangement joins TRBV3-1 (or the pseudogene TRBV3-2) to TRBJ2-1, with D perhaps TRBD2 (6 bases). This CDR3 is 17 amino acids long. CDR1 and CDR2 (germline): LGHDT, YNNKEL (reference sequence). V was cut by 4 bases and J by 0 bases, with 16 bases left in between.

This clone was recorded only once. V is TRBV18 and J is TRBJ2-1; D ambiguous. V was pared by 3 bases and J by 4 bases, with 10 bases between. The germline V gene has CDR1 KGHSH and CDR2 LQKENI. The CDR3 totals 14 residues. The CDR3 DNA reads TGTGCCAGCTCACCCATAAGCTCATACAATGAGCAGTTCTTC. As protein: CASSPISSYNEQFF.